This TCR beta chain was recovered during a study of blood T cell repertoires in COVID-19. Per the germline V gene, CDR1 is LNHDA and CDR2 is SQIVND (reference sequence). This CDR3 spans 13 amino acids. V was shortened by 4 bases and J by 3 bases, with 9 bases between the two germline ends. Seattle cases were enrolled at active infection and followed longitudinally. Only in-frame clones appear in the TCRdb table, and some are missing; sequencing was by immunoSEQ multiplex PCR. The repertoire holds 200,000 to 250,000 clones, with 75% to 85% as singletons. The chain joins TRBV19 to TRBJ1-1; D perhaps matches TRBD1 (5 bases). Source material: peripheral blood. The receptor was isolated from a woman of 80 years or more with COVID-19, enrolled during active disease. CDR3 sequence: CASSTGWDTEAFF. The CDR3 nucleotides read TGTGCCAGTAGTACAGGGTGGGACACTGAAGCTTTCTTT.